Each of the 18 T cell receptor beta chains below was sequenced from the same sample in a study of CD8 T cells in Susac syndrome. Random hexamers primed reverse transcription of 0.5 to 1 ug RNA. One entry per CDR3 protein, called by TCRdb with MiXCR from the immunoSEQ multiplex PCR reads. In the table there are roughly 110,000 distinct CDR3 sequences, about nine tenths of which are singletons. Sequencing used CD4+ T cells from PBMCs. These receptors were obtained from a human donor in good health.

The V and J genes are TRBV18 and TRBJ2-2; the match to TRBD2 covers 7 bases. Losses at the gene ends were 5 bases for V and 2 bases for J; bases not matched to a gene: 11. The CDR3 extends over 17 amino acids. Germline-derived CDR1 and CDR2 are KGHSH and LQKENI. The CDR3 DNA sequence: TGTGCCAGCTCAAATGTTGCGCGGGGGTCCAACACCGGGGAGCTGTTTTTT. As protein: CASSNVARGSNTGELFF. Together with reference TRBV18 and TRBJ2-2, the CDR3 gives the full variable domain: NAGVMQNPRHLVRRRGQEARLRCSPMKGHSHVYWYRQLPEEGLKFMVYLQKENIIDESGMPKERFSAEFPKEGPSILRIQQVVRGDSAAYFCASSNVARGSNTGELFFGEGSRLTVL.

The chain recombines TRBV3-1 with TRBJ1-6; D is unresolved. The germline V gene has CDR1 LGHDT and CDR2 YNNKEL (reference sequence). CDR3 length: 19 residues. V dropped 0 bases and J dropped 13 bases, with 28 bases sitting between them. CDR3 region: CASSQDPQGRAISWEPLHF. The CDR3 DNA sequence: TGTGCCAGCAGCCAAGACCCCCAAGGGCGAGCGATTTCTTGGGAGCCCCTCCACTTT.

J is TRBJ1-1 and V is TRBV5-4, with a tentative D call TRBD1 (6 bases). V lost 5 bases, J lost 2 bases, and 22 bases lay in between. CDR3 length: 17 amino acids. Germline loops: CDR1 SGHNT, CDR2 YYREEE (reference sequence). The chain's CDR3 is CASRPTGGALGNTEAFF. The CDR3 nucleotides read TGTGCCAGCAGACCAACGGGGGGGGCCCTCGGAAACACTGAAGCTTTCTTT.

The chain has TRBV30 and TRBJ1-1, with unresolved D. CDR3 size: 10 residues. Germline assignment: CDR1 GTSNPN and CDR2 SVGIG (reference sequence). With 3 bases removed from V and 8 bases from J, the gap between germline ends came to 7 bases. The CDR3 is CAWSRLEAFF. The CDR3 DNA reads TGTGCCTGGAGCCGGCTCGAAGCTTTCTTT.

V usage is TRBV5-1 and J usage is TRBJ2-1; TRBD1 or TRBD2 may be the D gene (6 bases each). CDR1 is SGHRS and CDR2 is YFSETQ in the germline V gene. With 2 bases removed from V and 5 bases from J, the gap between germline ends came to 14 bases. CDR3 size: 15 residues. The CDR3 loop reads CASSLGGTPDNEQFF. The CDR3 DNA is TGCGCCAGCAGCTTAGGGGGGACTCCGGACAATGAGCAGTTCTTC. The whole variable domain, filled in from reference TRBV5-1 and TRBJ2-1, reads KAGVTQTPRYLIKTRGQQVTLSCSPISGHRSVSWYQQTPGQGLQFLFEYFSETQRNKGNFPGRFSGRQFSNSRSEMNVSTLELGDSALYLCASSLGGTPDNEQFFGPGTRLTVL.

The genes are TRBV3-1 and TRBJ1-6; D possibly corresponds to TRBD1 (6 bases). Looked up from germline, CDR1 is LGHDT and CDR2 is YNNKEL (reference sequence). Trimming cost V 1 base and J 4 bases, with 8 bases left between them. The length of the CDR3 is 15 residues. CDR3 sequence reads: CASSQGQAYNSPLHF. CDR3 DNA sequence: TGTGCCAGCAGCCAAGGACAGGCTTATAATTCACCCCTCCACTTT. Using reference TRBV3-1 and TRBJ1-6 for the parts outside the CDR3, the full variable domain is DTAVSQTPKYLVTQMGNDKSIKCEQNLGHDTMYWYKQDSKKFLKIMFSYNNKELIINETVPNRFSPKSPDKAHLNLHINSLELGDSAVYFCASSQGQAYNSPLHFGNGTRLTVT.

This clonotype turned up a few times. As DNA, the CDR3 is TGTGCCAGCAGCGCTTCCCTTATGCTGCCCCTCCACTTT. It encodes CASSASLMLPLHF. This chain uses TRBV7-3 with TRBJ1-6; D call uncertain. V was pared by 5 bases and J by 13 bases, with 15 bases between. This CDR3 comprises 13 residues. The germline V gene has CDR1 SGHTA and CDR2 FQGTGA.

The chain recombines TRBV5-4 with TRBJ2-1; TRBD2 matches 9 bases. Germline V CDR1 and CDR2: SGHNT, YYREEE (reference sequence). Losses at the gene ends were 1 base for V and 6 bases for J; bases not matched to a gene: 5. This CDR3 is built from 15 residues. The CDR3: CASSLRAGGLNEQFF. The CDR3 region has the DNA TGTGCCAGCAGCTTGAGAGCGGGAGGCCTCAATGAGCAGTTCTTC.

This clonotype was counted a single time. The gene calls are TRBV6-2 or TRBV6-3 and TRBJ1-5; D gene ambiguous. The V gene lost 7 bases and the J gene lost 6 bases, with 19 bases spanning the gap. The CDR3 runs 15 residues. The germline V gene encodes CDR1 MNHEY and CDR2 SVGEGT. This CDR3 reads CASTEPSGGPQPQHF. CDR3 DNA sequence: TGTGCCAGCACTGAGCCCTCCGGCGGGCCTCAGCCCCAGCATTTT.

The chain uses TRBV6-1 and TRBJ2-1; possibly TRBD1 or TRBD2 for D (5 bases each). Trimming left V 7 bases short and J 0 bases short, with 16 bases between. This CDR3 has 16 residues. Germline lookup yields CDR1 MNHNS and CDR2 SASEGT. CDR3 amino acids: CASTGTTPSSYNEQFF. The CDR3 nucleotides read TGTGCCAGCACCGGGACCACTCCGAGCTCCTACAATGAGCAGTTCTTC.

This clonotype was seen a single time. This rearrangement joins TRBV5-1 to TRBJ2-1; 10 bases map to TRBD2. CDR1 and CDR2 (germline): SGHRS, YFSETQ. There are 17 residues in the CDR3. Unmatched junction bases numbered 11, after V lost 3 bases and J lost 5 bases. This chain's CDR3 is CASSSNGLAGVNNEQFF. The CDR3 nucleotides are TGCGCCAGCAGCTCAAATGGGCTAGCGGGAGTAAACAATGAGCAGTTCTTC. Based on the CDR3 plus reference TRBV5-1 and TRBJ2-1, the full variable domain is KAGVTQTPRYLIKTRGQQVTLSCSPISGHRSVSWYQQTPGQGLQFLFEYFSETQRNKGNFPGRFSGRQFSNSRSEMNVSTLELGDSALYLCASSSNGLAGVNNEQFFGPGTRLTVL.

V gene TRBV3-1 combines with J gene TRBJ2-2; 14 bases map to TRBD2. The germline CDR1 and CDR2 sequences are LGHDT and YNNKEL (reference sequence). The V segment lost 4 bases and the J segment 6 bases; nucleotides outside the gene matches: 7. This CDR3 region has 17 residues. The chain's CDR3 is CASSLQTSGRAPGELFF. The CDR3 nucleotides are TGTGCCAGCAGCCTTCAGACTAGCGGGAGGGCCCCCGGGGAGCTGTTTTTT.

The rearrangement links TRBV7-2 to TRBJ2-1, with D possibly matching TRBD1 (6 bases). Germline V gives CDR1 SGHTA, CDR2 FQGNSA. V gave up 1 base and J gave up 9 bases, with 13 bases separating them. The CDR3 spans 14 residues. The CDR3 here is CASSLDRAVVEQFF. In DNA, the CDR3 is TGTGCCAGCAGCTTAGACAGGGCAGTAGTTGAGCAGTTCTTC. The entire variable domain, with the rest obtained from reference TRBV7-2 and TRBJ2-1, is as follows: GAGVSQSPSNKVTEKGKDVELRCDPISGHTALYWYRQSLGQGLEFLIYFQGNSAPDKSGLPSDRFSAERTGGSVSTLTIQRTQQEDSAVYLCASSLDRAVVEQFFGPGTRLTVL.

The chain uses TRBV30 and TRBJ1-5; D unresolved. V was shortened by 0 bases and J by 0 bases, with 12 bases between the two germline ends. The germline CDR1 and CDR2 sequences are GTSNPN and SVGIG (reference sequence). This CDR3 is 16 amino acids long. CDR3 bases: TGTGCCTGGAGTGTACGTCTCGGGAATAGCAATCAGCCCCAGCATTTT. Residues: CAWSVRLGNSNQPQHF.

The V call is TRBV6-2 or TRBV6-3, the J call TRBJ1-1, with TRBD1 as a possible D gene (6 bases). CDR3 length equals 13 residues. Germline V gene data show CDR1 as MNHEY and CDR2 as SVGEGT. V shed 5 bases and J shed 7 bases, with 14 bases lying between them. The DNA of the CDR3 is TGTGCCAGCAGTCCTAGGGGACACCTTGAAGCTTTCTTT. This gives the protein CASSPRGHLEAFF.

J is TRBJ2-2 and V is TRBV7-8; the D is unclear. CDR1 SGHVS and CDR2 FQNEAQ come from the germline V gene. There are 15 residues in the CDR3. Trimming removed 0 bases from V and 7 bases from J, with 12 bases in between. The CDR3 bases are TGTGCCAGCAGCTTAGCGAGAGGTATCGGCGGGGAGCTGTTTTTT. This encodes CASSLARGIGGELFF.

The chain has TRBV4-3 and TRBJ1-2; D gene uncertain. The CDR3 has 14 amino acids. Germline V gene lookup returns CDR1 LGHNA and CDR2 YSLEER. V lost 0 bases, J lost 7 bases, and 12 bases lay in between. The CDR3 here is CASSQDPRSFGYTF. CDR3 DNA: TGCGCCAGCAGCCAAGACCCCCGGTCCTTTGGCTACACCTTC.

The gene calls are TRBV5-1 and TRBJ2-1; TRBD2 might be the D (6 bases). Germline CDR1 and CDR2: SGHRS and YFSETQ. V lost 4 bases and J 3 bases, leaving 20 bases between the germline ends. The CDR3 has 17 residues. CDR3 DNA sequence: TGCGCCAGCAGCGTTCAAGGGGTCGGACTAAACTACAATGAGCAGTTCTTC. Its translation: CASSVQGVGLNYNEQFF.